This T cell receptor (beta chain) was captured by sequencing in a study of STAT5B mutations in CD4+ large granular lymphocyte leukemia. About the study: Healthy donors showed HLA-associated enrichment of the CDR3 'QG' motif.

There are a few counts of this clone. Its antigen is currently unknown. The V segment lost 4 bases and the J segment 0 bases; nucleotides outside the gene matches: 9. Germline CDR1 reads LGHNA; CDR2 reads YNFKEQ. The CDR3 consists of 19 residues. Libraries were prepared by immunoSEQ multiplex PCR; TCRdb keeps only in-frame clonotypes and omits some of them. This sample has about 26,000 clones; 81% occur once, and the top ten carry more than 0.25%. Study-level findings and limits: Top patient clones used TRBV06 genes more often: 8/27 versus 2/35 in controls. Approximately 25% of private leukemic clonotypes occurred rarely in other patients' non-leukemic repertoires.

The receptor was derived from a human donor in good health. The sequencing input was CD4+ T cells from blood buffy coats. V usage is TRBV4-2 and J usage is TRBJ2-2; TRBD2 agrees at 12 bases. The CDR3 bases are TGTGCCAGCAGCCCAGAGGAACTAGCGGGGGGATCGAACACCGGGGAGCTGTTTTTT. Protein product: CASSPEELAGGSNTGELFF.